The 13 T cell receptor beta chains presented below share a single source sample, sequenced in a study of metastatic and nonmetastatic thyroid tumors. Via MiXCR, TCRdb re-called the PCR reads. The sample lists about 8,400 clones, 31% occurring once. Thyroid surgery was preceded by no treatment in any patient. The sample comprised tumor tissue. These receptors were obtained from a female donor with papillary thyroid cancer or a benign thyroid nodule (not recorded which). Some clones in this sample may be carry-over from other donors' samples.

This clone showed up just a few times. The rearrangement links TRBV20-1 to TRBJ1-4; the D gene is possibly TRBD1 (5 bases). The CDR3 has 17 amino acids. V lost 0 bases to trimming and J lost 0 bases, with 14 bases between them. Germline assignment: CDR1 DFQATT and CDR2 SNEGSKA (reference sequence). CDR3 protein: CSARDRTRQATNEKLFF. For the CDR3, the DNA is TGCAGTGCTAGAGATCGGACACGTCAGGCAACTAATGAAAAACTGTTTTTT.

This clone has only a few counts. The chain recombines TRBV5-1 with TRBJ2-3; D gene ambiguous. In germline, CDR1 is SGHRS, CDR2 YFSETQ. The CDR3 has 13 residues. V was pared by 4 bases and J by 6 bases, with 12 bases between. In DNA form, the CDR3 reads TGCGCCAGCAGCAACGAAGCGAGGGATACGCAGTATTTT. It is translated as CASSNEARDTQYF.

CDR3: CASRGQSSYNSPLHF. Written as DNA, the CDR3 is TGTGCCAGCAGAGGCCAAAGCTCCTATAATTCACCCCTCCACTTT. The J gene is TRBJ1-6, the V gene TRBV2; D remains unclear. There are 15 residues in the CDR3. V shed 6 bases and J shed 0 bases, with 9 bases lying between them. The germline gives CDR1 SNHLY, CDR2 FYNNEI.

The chain is built from TRBV5-1 and TRBJ1-6; TRBD1 matches at 9 bases. The CDR3 is 15 amino acids. The V and J ends lost 0 bases and 8 bases, in that order; junction bases with no gene match: 3. CDR1 and CDR2 (germline): SGHRS, YFSETQ. This CDR3 is CASSLEGQGHSPLHF. For the CDR3, the DNA is TGCGCCAGCAGCTTGGAAGGACAGGGGCATTCACCCCTCCACTTT.

This clone appeared a few times. This chain links TRBV12-3 or TRBV12-4 with TRBJ2-2; 14 nucleotides agree with TRBD2. The V gene end was trimmed by 3 bases and the J gene end by 3 bases; junction bases not matched to a gene: 3. This CDR3 spans 17 amino acids. The CDR3 DNA reads as TGTGCCAGCAGTTTGACTAGCGGGAGGGCTTACACCGGGGAGCTGTTTTTT. This sequence encodes CASSLTSGRAYTGELFF.

V is TRBV20-1 and J is TRBJ2-1; 7 positions agree with TRBD1. Germline values: CDR1 DFQATT, CDR2 SNEGSKA (reference sequence). J lost 7 bases, V lost 6 bases, and 15 bases had no gene match. CDR3 length equals 15 residues. The CDR3 sequence is CSAITGARARNEQFF. For the CDR3, the DNA is TGCAGTGCAATCACAGGGGCCCGGGCTAGGAATGAGCAGTTCTTC.

The rearrangement links TRBV5-1 to TRBJ1-2, with D perhaps matching TRBD1 (5 bases). The CDR3 sequence is 14 residues long. Trimming took 4 bases from V and 0 from J, leaving 10 bases between them. Germline V gene data show CDR1 as SGHRS and CDR2 as YFSETQ. DNA for the CDR3: TGCGCCAGCAGCCCCTTGACAGCTAACTATGGCTACACCTTC. Translated, it gives CASSPLTANYGYTF.

The chain combines TRBV4-1 with TRBJ2-3; D is unclear. Germline CDR1 is MGHRA and CDR2 is YSYEKL. The CDR3 is 14 amino acids. The V end was cut by 0 bases, the J end by 5 bases, with 9 bases between. The CDR3 bases are TGCGCCAGCAGCCAAGAGGTCTCCGAAGATACGCAGTATTTT. It codes for CASSQEVSEDTQYF.

The chain joins TRBV4-2 to TRBJ1-2; 9 nucleotides agree with TRBD1. This CDR3 region has 16 residues. The ends lost 2 bases at V and 8 bases at J; junction bases unmatched: 12. The germline gives CDR1 LGHNA, CDR2 YNFKEQ. The CDR3 sequence: CASSQPGQQGAEGYTF. The CDR3 DNA sequence: TGTGCCAGCAGCCAACCTGGCCAACAGGGGGCAGAGGGCTACACCTTC.

The chain combines TRBV18 with TRBJ1-2; TRBD1 matches 11 bases. Germline CDR1 reads KGHSH; CDR2 reads LQKENI. The length of the CDR3 is 14 residues. V shed 3 bases, J shed 7 bases, and the junction held 4 bases outside the gene matches. The CDR3 bases are TGTGCCAGCTCACCGGGGACAGGGGGACGTGGCTACACCTTC. This encodes CASSPGTGGRGYTF.

This clone was found a few times. This sequence joins TRBV2 and TRBJ2-7; 10 bases align to TRBD2. CDR1 is SNHLY and CDR2 is FYNNEI in the germline V gene. This CDR3 spans 15 amino acids. The ends lost 6 bases at V and 2 bases at J; junction bases unmatched: 7. This CDR3 is CASSPRTSGTYEQYF. The CDR3 nucleotides are TGTGCCAGCAGCCCAAGGACTAGCGGCACCTACGAGCAGTACTTC.

This clone appeared a few times. One end of the junction varies from germline; a read error may be responsible. This rearrangement joins TRBV12-3 or TRBV12-4 to TRBJ2-1, with D perhaps TRBD1 (6 bases). The CDR3 contains 13 residues. The CDR3 sequence is CASSLSGVGEEFF. The CDR3 DNA follows: TGTGCCAGCAGTTTATCAGGGGTTGGTGAGGAGTTCTTC.

The rearrangement links TRBV20-1 to TRBJ2-7, with 10 nucleotides matching TRBD2. The CDR3 covers 14 residues. V lost 3 bases and J lost 3; bases outside the gene matches: 5. CDR1 and CDR2 (germline): DFQATT, SNEGSKA (reference sequence). DNA for the CDR3: TGCAGTGCTAGTCCCACTAGCGGGGTCTACGAGCAGTACTTC. Its translation: CSASPTSGVYEQYF.